A single sample is the source of the 9 T cell receptor beta chains below, sequenced in a study of cytomegalovirus exposure and HLA in healthy donors. The PCR had 60 Vbeta and 13 Jbeta primers. TCRdb's copy holds only in-frame clones and misses some; the assay was immunoSEQ multiplex PCR. In total, the table holds roughly 200,000 clones. Sequencing used PBMCs. Every receptor here comes from a man aged 25 to 40 in good health and CMV-seronegative.

The V gene is TRBV4-2, the J gene TRBJ2-1; D unresolved. The CDR3 contains 14 residues. Germline loops: CDR1 LGHNA, CDR2 YNFKEQ. V was pared by 0 bases and J by 7 bases, with 10 bases between. CDR3 sequence (DNA): TGTGCCAGCAGCCAAGATAGGCTGAGGAATGAGCAGTTCTTC. This encodes CASSQDRLRNEQFF.

The rearrangement uses TRBV27 and TRBJ2-1; the match to TRBD2 covers 9 bases. Unmatched junction bases numbered 15, after V lost 5 bases and J lost 4 bases. The germline V gene has CDR1 MNHEY and CDR2 SMNVEV (reference sequence). The CDR3 loop spans 18 amino acids. In nucleotides, the CDR3 is TGTGCCAGCAGTCCACCCCTGATTGGCGGGAGGGGATACAATGAGCAGTTCTTC. This gives the protein CASSPPLIGGRGYNEQFF.

The chain has TRBV7-8 and TRBJ2-6; 13 bases align to TRBD2. The germline V gene has CDR1 SGHVS and CDR2 FQNEAQ. The CDR3 spans 19 residues. Germline trimming cut 5 bases from V and 0 bases from J; bases unmatched to any gene: 7. CDR3 amino acids: CASSAGLAGDLSGANVLTF. The DNA for the CDR3 is TGTGCCAGCAGCGCCGGACTAGCGGGGGACCTCTCTGGGGCCAACGTCCTGACTTTC.

The V call is TRBV5-1, the J call TRBJ1-6; TRBD1 matches 11 bases. Trimming cost V 0 bases and J 5 bases; bases outside gene matches: 1. This CDR3 comprises 16 residues. The germline gives CDR1 SGHRS, CDR2 YFSETQ. For the CDR3, the DNA is TGCGCCAGCAGCTTGGGGACAGGGGGCCATAATTCACCCCTCCACTTT. Its translation is CASSLGTGGHNSPLHF.

The J gene is TRBJ1-2, the V gene TRBV9; D is perhaps TRBD1 (6 bases). Trimming stripped 0 bases from V and 0 bases from J, with 9 bases between. Looked up from germline, CDR1 is SGDLS and CDR2 is YYNGEE. The CDR3 runs 15 residues. The CDR3 bases are TGTGCCAGCAGCGTAGTAGGGGGAGCTAACTATGGCTACACCTTC. It encodes CASSVVGGANYGYTF.

The chain links TRBV6-6 to TRBJ2-1; 9 bases line up with TRBD1. This CDR3 comprises 15 residues. Trimming at V came to 8 bases and at J to 8 bases, leaving 13 bases not matched to a gene. Germline assignment: CDR1 MNHNY and CDR2 SVGAGI (reference sequence). The CDR3 bases are TGTGCCAGCCTTCACAGGGGGCGTGGGCACGATGAGCAGTTCTTC. The encoded protein is CASLHRGRGHDEQFF.

The chain carries TRBV19 and TRBJ1-6, with TRBD1 matching 10 bases. The CDR3 consists of 15 residues. The V gene end was trimmed by 6 bases and the J gene end by 8 bases; junction bases not matched to a gene: 7. Germline V lookup: CDR1 LNHDA, CDR2 SQIVND (reference sequence). The CDR3: CASSLGQGTHSPLHF. The CDR3 DNA reads as TGTGCCAGTAGCTTGGGACAGGGGACGCATTCACCCCTCCACTTT.

J is TRBJ1-5 and V is TRBV14; maybe TRBD1 (6 bases). V shed 3 bases and J shed 5 bases, with 8 bases lying between them. Germline values: CDR1 SGHDN, CDR2 FVKESK. The CDR3 spans 13 residues. CDR3 DNA: TGTGCCAGCAGCCAGTCAGGGGATCAGCCCCAGCATTTT. Residues: CASSQSGDQPQHF.

J is TRBJ2-7 and V is TRBV6-5; 7 bases match TRBD2. This CDR3 has 16 residues. CDR1 MNHEY and CDR2 SVGAGI come from the germline V gene. Trimming at V came to 2 bases and at J to 1 base, leaving 8 bases not matched to a gene. CDR3 coding DNA: TGTGCCAGCAGTTACGGGGGGAGCGGGGATTCCTACGAGCAGTACTTC. As protein: CASSYGGSGDSYEQYF.